Below, 25 T cell receptor beta chains from the same sample are listed, as sequenced in a study of cytomegalovirus exposure and HLA in healthy donors. It was with 60 Vbeta and 13 Jbeta primers that the PCR ran. Libraries were prepared by immunoSEQ multiplex PCR; TCRdb keeps only in-frame clonotypes and omits some of them. The sample yields more than 95,000 clones, around 73% seen once. The sequenced sample was PBMCs. The origin of the receptors is a woman in her thirties or forties in good health and CMV-seronegative.

The chain combines TRBV27 with TRBJ1-1, with D possibly being TRBD1 (5 bases). The CDR3 has 14 residues. CDR1 MNHEY and CDR2 SMNVEV come from the germline V gene (reference sequence). Trimming took off 10 bases at V and 1 base at J, with 16 bases between the two ends. The CDR3 DNA is TGTGCCACCGCTCAGTTCGGGGGGAACACTGAAGCTTTCTTT. This encodes CATAQFGGNTEAFF.

The chain is built from TRBV18 and TRBJ2-3, with 9 bases matching TRBD2. This CDR3 comprises 17 residues. Trimming cost V 7 bases and J 4 bases; bases outside gene matches: 15. Germline lookup yields CDR1 KGHSH and CDR2 LQKENI. The CDR3 nucleotides are TGTGCCAGCTTCGCCACTGATAGCGGGAGATCATCAGATACGCAGTATTTT. Protein sequence: CASFATDSGRSSDTQYF.

The chain uses TRBV9 and TRBJ2-3, with D maybe TRBD2 (5 bases). V was trimmed by 1 base and J by 2 bases, leaving 14 bases between them. The length of the CDR3 is 16 residues. Germline CDR1 and CDR2: SGDLS and YYNGEE. CDR3: CASSVSLEPPTDTQYF. CDR3 coding DNA: TGTGCCAGCAGCGTATCACTAGAGCCCCCCACAGATACGCAGTATTTT.

The chain uses TRBV4-2 and TRBJ2-2, with D perhaps TRBD2 (7 bases). CDR1 and CDR2 from the germline V gene are LGHNA and YNFKEQ. The germline V and J ends were trimmed by 1 base and 6 bases, with 18 bases remaining between them. CDR3 size: 17 residues. The CDR3 DNA reads as TGTGCCAGCAGCCAAGGAGAGGCGGGGGCGGGAGCCGGGGAGCTGTTTTTT. Translated: CASSQGEAGAGAGELFF.

The chain joins TRBV28 to TRBJ2-3, with 7 nucleotides matching TRBD1. In germline, CDR1 is MDHEN, CDR2 SYDVKM. This CDR3 has 14 amino acids. V trimming: 6 bases; J trimming: 5 bases; junction bases outside the gene matches: 8. The CDR3 loop reads CASSFPQGIDTQYF. The CDR3 nucleotides read TGTGCCAGCAGCTTTCCACAGGGGATAGATACGCAGTATTTT.

V gene TRBV6-5 combines with J gene TRBJ2-2, with 7 bases matching TRBD2. With 8 bases clipped from V and 4 bases from J, the junction kept 10 bases outside the gene matches. There are 15 residues in the CDR3. CDR1 and CDR2 (germline): MNHEY, SVGAGI. CDR3: CASSRDYQITGELFF. The CDR3 DNA sequence: TGTGCCAGCTCCAGGGACTACCAAATCACCGGGGAGCTGTTTTTT.

The CDR3 loop is CASSFRYQPQHF. CDR3 sequence (DNA): TGTGCCAGCAGCTTCAGGTACCAGCCCCAGCATTTT. The chain is built from TRBV13 and TRBJ1-5; D gene uncertain. V was trimmed by 3 bases and J by 7 bases, leaving 7 bases between them. The germline CDR1 and CDR2 sequences are PRHDT and FYEKMQ (reference sequence). This CDR3 comprises 12 residues.

The rearrangement links TRBV29-1 to TRBJ2-2; a weak D match, TRBD1 (5 bases). This CDR3 is 13 amino acids long. Germline loops: CDR1 SQVTM, CDR2 ANQGSEA. V shed 2 bases and J shed 5 bases, with 9 bases lying between them. CDR3 DNA sequence: TGCAGCGTTGAAAAGGGGTGGACCGGGGAGCTGTTTTTT. Protein sequence: CSVEKGWTGELFF.

This clone was detected a few times. V gene TRBV7-9 combines with J gene TRBJ1-3; tentatively, D is TRBD1 (5 bases). CDR1 is SEHNR and CDR2 is FQNEAQ in the germline V gene (reference sequence). This CDR3 contains 14 residues. Trimming cost V 3 bases and J 0 bases, with 6 bases left between them. The DNA for the CDR3 is TGTGCCAGCAGCTTGGGGCGCTCTGGAAACACCATATATTTT. This translates into CASSLGRSGNTIYF.

The chain joins TRBV13 to TRBJ2-1, with 9 bases lining up with TRBD1. Germline CDR1 PRHDT, CDR2 FYEKMQ (reference sequence). The CDR3 has 14 residues. Trimming took 6 bases from V and 10 from J; bases not matched to a gene: 10. This CDR3 reads CASSYGTGSSEQFF. In DNA, the CDR3 is TGTGCCAGCAGTTACGGGACAGGGTCGAGCGAGCAGTTCTTC.

In its sample, this clone was seen many times. The chain couples TRBV6-1 to TRBJ2-6; D gene ambiguous. Deletions cut 8 bases from V and 0 bases from J, with 11 bases between. This CDR3 comprises 15 residues. The germline V gene encodes CDR1 MNHNS and CDR2 SASEGT. The CDR3 DNA is TGTGCCAGCGGCAGCGACCTCTCTGGGGCCAACGTCCTGACTTTC. Translated: CASGSDLSGANVLTF.

The chain has TRBV28 and TRBJ1-1; 9 bases are shared with TRBD1. The CDR3 consists of 15 residues. CDR1 is MDHEN, CDR2 SYDVKM, per germline. J lost 6 bases, V lost 7 bases, and 12 bases had no gene match. The CDR3 DNA follows: TGTGCCAGCACTAGACCCGGGACAGGGAGCGCTGAAGCTTTCTTT. Its translation: CASTRPGTGSAEAFF.

V gene TRBV27 combines with J gene TRBJ1-5; TRBD1 might be the D (5 bases). Trimming removed 6 bases from V and 7 bases from J, with 13 bases in between. The CDR3 loop spans 13 amino acids. Germline V gene sequence: CDR1 MNHEY, CDR2 SMNVEV (reference sequence). The DNA for the CDR3 is TGTGCCAGCAGAGGAGGGGCCGGACAGCCCCAGCATTTT. Protein product: CASRGGAGQPQHF.

The V call is TRBV5-1, the J call TRBJ2-3, with D perhaps matching TRBD1 (8 bases). Per germline, CDR1 SGHRS and CDR2 YFSETQ. Trimming took off 5 bases at V and 5 bases at J, with 15 bases between the two ends. There are 14 residues in the CDR3. DNA for the CDR3: TGCGCCAGCAGTCAGGACAGGGAGGGAGATACGCAGTATTTT. It yields the protein CASSQDREGDTQYF.

J is TRBJ1-2 and V is TRBV6-6; 7 bases align to TRBD1. Germline V gene lookup returns CDR1 MNHNY and CDR2 SVGAGI (reference sequence). J was trimmed by 4 bases and V by 2 bases; bases with no gene match: 4. The CDR3 extends over 14 amino acids. CDR3 nucleotides: TGTGCCAGCAGTTACCAAGGGGGCACCTATGGCTACACCTTC. Translated, it gives CASSYQGGTYGYTF.

This chain links TRBV18 with TRBJ2-2, with 12 bases that match TRBD2. V lost 6 bases and J lost 0; bases outside the gene matches: 14. Germline CDR1 and CDR2: KGHSH and LQKENI. The CDR3 loop spans 20 amino acids. CDR3 bases: TGTGCCAGCTCCCTCAGTCGGACTAGCGGGAATAACGCGAACACCGGGGAGCTGTTTTTT. It codes for CASSLSRTSGNNANTGELFF. Combining the CDR3 with reference TRBV18 and TRBJ2-2 gives the whole variable domain NAGVMQNPRHLVRRRGQEARLRCSPMKGHSHVYWYRQLPEEGLKFMVYLQKENIIDESGMPKERFSAEFPKEGPSILRIQQVVRGDSAAYFCASSLSRTSGNNANTGELFFGEGSRLTVL.

The chain employs TRBV19 and TRBJ2-2; 7 bases line up with TRBD2. This CDR3 region has 16 residues. Germline lookup yields CDR1 LNHDA and CDR2 SQIVND (reference sequence). After removal of 1 base from V and 0 bases from J, the junction contained 2 bases not matched to a gene. In DNA form, the CDR3 reads TGTGCCAGTAGTATAGGAAGCGGGGCGAACACCGGGGAGCTGTTTTTT. Encoded protein: CASSIGSGANTGELFF.

This chain joins TRBV7-9 and TRBJ2-5, with a possible D match to TRBD1 (5 bases). The end of the DNA aligns better with TRBJ2-7, so the J call may be wrong. This CDR3 is built from 15 residues. CDR1 and CDR2 from the germline V gene are SEHNR and FQNEAQ (reference sequence). CDR3 sequence (DNA): TGTGCCAGCAGCACAGCCTCGGACAACTCCTACGAGCAGTACTTC. It translates to CASSTASDNSYEQYF.

This clone was seen more than once but under ten times. The rearrangement uses TRBV2 and TRBJ1-5, with 7 bases identical to TRBD1. This CDR3 contains 13 residues. The V gene's germline CDR1 is SNHLY and CDR2 FYNNEI. V was clipped by 7 bases and J by 6 bases; unmatched bases: 6. The CDR3 region has the DNA TGTGCCAGCACCGCAGGGGGAAGTCAGCCCCAGCATTTT. Translating gives CASTAGGSQPQHF. The complete variable domain, with remaining parts taken from reference TRBV2 and TRBJ1-5, reads EPEVTQTPSHQVTQMGQEVILRCVPISNHLYFYWYRQILGQKVEFLVSFYNNEISEKSEIFDDQFSVERPDGSNFTLKIRSTKLEDSAMYFCASTAGGSQPQHFGDGTRLSIL.

This chain uses TRBV7-3 with TRBJ2-1, with TRBD2 as a possible D gene (6 bases). Germline V gives CDR1 SGHTA, CDR2 FQGTGA. This CDR3 is built from 13 residues. Between the trimmed V and J ends, which lost 5 bases and 8 bases, there was a span of 13 bases. The CDR3 protein is CASSPPSVDEQFF. The CDR3 DNA is TGTGCCAGCAGCCCTCCTAGCGTCGATGAGCAGTTCTTC.

This chain uses TRBV2 with TRBJ1-2; 7 nucleotides match TRBD1. The CDR3 is 13 amino acids. Losses at the gene ends were 7 bases for V and 6 bases for J; bases not matched to a gene: 8. Per germline, CDR1 SNHLY and CDR2 FYNNEI. The CDR3 spells CASTPDRVNGYTF. DNA of the CDR3: TGTGCCAGCACTCCCGACAGGGTCAATGGCTACACCTTC.

The J gene is TRBJ2-2, the V gene TRBV28; 7 nucleotides match TRBD1. The CDR3 totals 12 residues. The V gene end was trimmed by 7 bases and the J gene end by 6 bases; junction bases not matched to a gene: 2. The germline V gene encodes CDR1 MDHEN and CDR2 SYDVKM. The CDR3 coding sequence is TGTGCCAGCATTACAGGGGCCGGGGAGCTGTTTTTT. Protein sequence: CASITGAGELFF.

The table lists this clone with a few counts. The chain carries TRBV7-8 and TRBJ2-7; a weak D match, TRBD1 (6 bases). This CDR3 spans 15 amino acids. Germline CDR1 is SGHVS and CDR2 is FQNEAQ. Trimming removed 1 base at V and 4 bases at J, with 14 bases between. CDR3 loop: CASSLGVDRLYEQYF. In nucleotides, the CDR3 is TGTGCCAGCAGCTTAGGGGTCGACAGGTTATACGAGCAGTACTTC.

The chain joins TRBV28 to TRBJ2-7; D call uncertain. Germline V gene lookup returns CDR1 MDHEN and CDR2 SYDVKM. This CDR3 has 13 residues. With 5 bases removed from V and 2 bases from J, the gap between germline ends came to 10 bases. CDR3 sequence reads: CASSPQAPYEQYF. CDR3 coding DNA: TGTGCCAGCAGTCCGCAGGCGCCCTACGAGCAGTACTTC.

The chain is built from TRBV4-3 and TRBJ1-1; D might be TRBD1 (5 bases). This CDR3 region has 15 residues. The ends were cut back, 0 bases at V and 6 bases at J, with 14 bases in the middle. Germline CDR1 reads LGHNA; CDR2 reads YSLEER. CDR3: CASSQDGRGSAEAFF. In DNA, the CDR3 is TGCGCCAGCAGCCAAGATGGCCGGGGGAGTGCTGAAGCTTTCTTT.